A selection of T cell receptor beta chains follows, all from one sample in a study of OX40 agonist ivuxolimab in advanced cancers. The data were produced by immunoSEQ multiplex PCR, yet TCRdb's version contains in-frame clones alone and is incomplete. The sample lists 98,000 or so clones; 80% to 90% were seen once. This specimen was CD4+ or CD8+ T cells sorted from blood, taken in a trial of the OX40 agonist ivuxolimab. The source is an adult with an advanced solid tumor such as melanoma, head and neck, liver or kidney cancer. CDR3s include the opening cysteine and the closing phenylalanine or tryptophan. Fields, in order: J gene, V gene, D gene, clone size, CDR3 protein, CDR3 DNA. A D gene is named only where the DNA matches it firmly. Size tells how often a clone was seen (once, few, many) or the class of an expanded clone, and some rows leave it out.

TRBJ1-1 TRBV5-6 NA NA CASSKVGPVNTEAFF TGTGCCAGCTCTAAGGTCGGCCCCGTGAACACTGAAGCTTTCTTT
TRBJ2-1 TRBV5-1 NA NA CASSSDVGGGNEQFF TGCGCCAGCAGCTCCGATGTCGGGGGTGGCAATGAGCAGTTCTTC
TRBJ2-2 TRBV19 TRBD2 once CASSMFSGTSGRGELFF TGTGCCAGTAGTATGTTCAGCGGGACTAGCGGGAGAGGGGAGCTGTTTTTT
TRBJ2-6 TRBV28 NA NA CASSLDRISGANVLTF TGTGCCAGCAGTTTAGATAGGATCTCTGGGGCCAACGTCCTGACTTTC
TRBJ2-1 TRBV7-7 NA NA CASSLGLTDEQFF TGTGCTAGCAGCTTAGGGCTGACGGATGAGCAGTTCTTC
TRBJ1-5 TRBV19 TRBD1 NA CASSARGTGPNQPQHF TGTGCCAGTAGTGCCCGGGGGACAGGACCTAATCAGCCCCAGCATTTT
TRBJ1-5 TRBV30 NA NA CAWSVTGGDSNQPQHF TGTGCCTGGAGTGTAACCGGGGGCGATAGCAATCAGCCCCAGCATTTT
TRBJ1-2 TRBV5-1 TRBD1 NA CASSSGLTTGGIGGYTF TGCGCCAGCAGCTCGGGACTAACGACAGGGGGCATAGGCGGCTACACCTTC
TRBJ2-2 TRBV14 NA NA CASSPRMNPSSGELFF TGTGCCAGCAGCCCCCGGATGAACCCGTCGTCCGGGGAGCTGTTTTTT
TRBJ1-3 TRBV6-5 NA NA CASSQGQGMADTIYF TGTGCCAGCAGCCAAGGGCAGGGGATGGCGGACACCATATATTTT
TRBJ2-4 TRBV19 TRBD1 NA CASSSGTGGFTLTKNIQYF TGTGCCAGTAGTTCAGGGACAGGGGGTTTCACATTGACCAAAAACATTCAGTACTTC
TRBJ1-4 TRBV18 TRBD1 once CASSPPLAGGAKLFF TGTGCCAGCTCACCACCCCTGGCAGGGGGCGCAAAACTGTTTTTT
TRBJ1-1 TRBV28 NA NA CASSLNWARGTEAFF TGTGCCAGCAGTTTAAATTGGGCCCGGGGCACTGAAGCTTTCTTT
TRBJ2-2 TRBV5-1 TRBD2 NA CASSLGSSAGGPHGELFF TGCGCCAGCAGCTTGGGAAGTTCGGCGGGAGGGCCCCACGGGGAGCTGTTTTTT
TRBJ2-1 TRBV5-1 TRBD2 once CASSGGTSWTSYNEQFF TGCGCCAGCAGCGGGGGGACTAGCTGGACATCCTACAATGAGCAGTTCTTC
TRBJ2-2 TRBV7-3 NA NA CASSLMHSSPDTGELFF TGTGCCAGCAGCTTAATGCACAGCTCCCCGGATACCGGGGAGCTGTTTTTT
TRBJ2-2 TRBV7-2 TRBD2 NA CASSPLAGLNTGELFF TGTGCCAGCAGCCCACTAGCGGGACTGAACACCGGGGAGCTGTTTTTT
TRBJ2-1 TRBV5-4 TRBD1 NA CASSFVGRGEQFF TGTGCCAGCAGCTTTGTGGGCAGGGGGGAGCAGTTCTTC
TRBJ2-3 TRBV10-3 TRBD1 NA CAISGGTGRTDTQYF TGTGCCATCAGTGGAGGGACAGGGCGCACAGATACGCAGTATTTT
TRBJ1-1 TRBV5-8 TRBD1 NA CASSPGTGAGYTEAFF TGTGCCAGCAGCCCCGGGACAGGGGCGGGGTACACTGAAGCTTTCTTT
TRBJ2-2 TRBV5-4 NA NA CASSPLNQHGELFF TGTGCCAGCAGTCCTCTTAACCAGCACGGGGAGCTGTTTTTT
TRBJ2-5 TRBV11-3 TRBD2 NA CASSPGRDSSGGETQYF TGTGCCAGCAGCCCTGGCCGGGACTCTAGCGGCGGAGAGACCCAGTACTTC
TRBJ1-5 TRBV7-9 NA once CASSLDGANQPQHF TGTGCCAGCAGCCTGGACGGAGCGAATCAGCCCCAGCATTTT
TRBJ1-5 TRBV19 NA NA CARTESGGSHWPQHF TGTGCCAGAACAGAGAGTGGAGGCAGTCATTGGCCCCAGCATTTT
TRBJ2-7 TRBV6-1 NA NA CASSEQWERNEQYF TGTGCCAGCAGTGAACAATGGGAGCGGAACGAGCAGTACTTC
TRBJ1-5 TRBV13 NA once CASSLGRQPQHF TGTGCCAGCAGCTTAGGGAGGCAGCCCCAGCATTTT
TRBJ2-2 TRBV11-2 NA NA CASSPNIGELFF TGTGCCAGCAGCCCCAACATCGGGGAGCTGTTTTTT
TRBJ1-5 TRBV25-1 TRBD1 NA CASSPLSGGEQPQHF TGTGCCAGCAGTCCCCTATCAGGGGGCGAGCAGCCCCAGCATTTT
TRBJ2-3 TRBV6-6 NA NA CASSYGGIRADTQYF TGTGCCAGCAGTTACGGCGGGATCAGGGCAGATACGCAGTATTTT
TRBJ1-1 TRBV18 NA once CASSPRSGEATNTEAFF TGTGCCAGCTCACCACGGTCCGGGGAGGCAACGAACACTGAAGCTTTCTTT
TRBJ2-7 TRBV28 TRBD2 NA CASRRGGPYEQYF TGTGCCAGCAGGCGCGGGGGGCCGTACGAGCAGTACTTC
TRBJ2-2 TRBV5-8 NA NA CASSLSPYATGGELFF TGTGCCAGCAGTCTGTCCCCCTACGCAACGGGGGGGGAGCTGTTTTTT
TRBJ2-5 TRBV18 NA NA CASSPGGSETQYF TGTGCCAGCTCACCAGGAGGGAGTGAGACCCAGTACTTC
TRBJ1-5 TRBV28 NA NA CASSLPYRDQPQHF TGTGCCAGCAGTCTCCCCTACAGGGATCAGCCCCAGCATTTT
TRBJ2-2 TRBV7-2 TRBD2 NA CASSLGTTRGELFF TGTGCCAGCAGCCTAGGGACTACCCGAGGGGAGCTGTTTTTT
TRBJ2-7 TRBV6-5 NA NA CASSYGEAVSDEQYF TGTGCCAGCAGCTACGGCGAGGCGGTAAGCGACGAGCAGTACTTC
TRBJ2-7 TRBV6-5 TRBD2 NA CASSALAGGPGEQYF TGTGCCAGCAGTGCCCTCGCGGGAGGGCCCGGCGAGCAGTACTTC
TRBJ2-3 TRBV7-9 NA NA CASTLGVPADTQYF TGTGCCAGCACCCTTGGGGTTCCTGCAGATACGCAGTATTTT
TRBJ2-3 TRBV27 TRBD2 NA CASSSGGSTDTQYF TGTGCCAGCAGTTCCGGGGGGAGCACAGATACGCAGTATTTT
TRBJ2-7 TRBV2 TRBD2 NA CASSEAGGPYEQYF TGTGCCAGCAGTGAAGCGGGAGGGCCTTACGAGCAGTACTTC
TRBJ1-6 TRBV5-8 TRBD1 NA CASSHHWTGEPVGSPLHF TGTGCCAGCAGCCATCATTGGACAGGGGAACCGGTAGGCTCACCCCTCCACTTT
TRBJ2-1 TRBV27 NA NA CASSFAYQSGTNEQFF TGTGCCAGCAGTTTCGCCTATCAATCCGGGACCAATGAGCAGTTCTTC
TRBJ2-1 TRBV11-1 NA NA CASSLVDGLYNEQFF TGTGCCAGCAGCTTAGTCGACGGCCTCTACAATGAGCAGTTCTTC
TRBJ1-6 TRBV30 NA NA CAWNHPDRKSPLHF TGTGCCTGGAACCACCCCGACAGGAAGTCACCCCTCCACTTT
TRBJ1-2 TRBV5-4 TRBD1 NA CASRFSTGGHGYTF TGTGCCAGCAGGTTTTCGACAGGGGGACATGGCTACACCTTC
TRBJ1-1 TRBV27 NA NA CASSLRGYTEAFF TGTGCCAGCAGTTTAAGGGGTTACACTGAAGCTTTCTTT
TRBJ2-3 TRBV4-3 TRBD2 NA CASSQVVLAGVPDTQYF TGCGCCAGCAGCCAAGTTGTGCTAGCGGGAGTACCAGATACGCAGTATTTT